The 27 T cell receptor beta chains below were found in one sample sequenced in a study of T cell repertoires in cytomegalovirus infection. TCRdb called the reads again in MiXCR, with one record for every CDR3 protein. The sample records about 490,000 distinct CDR3 sequences, roughly 10% being singletons. The sequencing sample was made of PBMCs. All receptors come from a human donor in good health (CMV status not recorded). Some clones in this sample may be carry-over from other donors' samples.

This clonotype was seen ten or more times. The chain has TRBV19 and TRBJ2-1, with D unresolved. Trimming shortened V by 1 base and J by 0 bases, and 19 bases separated the two germline ends. This CDR3 is 19 amino acids long. Germline CDR1 is LNHDA and CDR2 is SQIVND (reference sequence). The CDR3 DNA reads as TGTGCCAGTAGTATAGTACCGTGGGTCAGATCCAGCTCCTACAATGAGCAGTTCTTC. Translated: CASSIVPWVRSSSYNEQFF. The full variable domain, with the rest looked up from reference TRBV19 and TRBJ2-1, is DGGITQSPKYLFRKEGQNVTLSCEQNLNHDAMYWYRQDPGQGLRLIYYSQIVNDFQKGDIAEGYSVSREKKESFPLTVTSAQKNPTAFYLCASSIVPWVRSSSYNEQFFGPGTRLTVL.

This clonotype was found many times. The rearrangement uses TRBV7-2 and TRBJ2-3; D possibly corresponds to TRBD1 (7 bases). The V and J ends lost 8 bases and 0 bases respectively, with 18 bases between them. This CDR3 spans 16 amino acids. Germline V gives CDR1 SGHTA, CDR2 FQGNSA. In DNA, the CDR3 is TGTGCCAGCTTTAGGGGGCTAGCGCTTAGCACAGATACGCAGTATTTT. Protein: CASFRGLALSTDTQYF.

There are many counts of this clonotype. The genes are TRBV12-3 or TRBV12-4 and TRBJ2-5; D gene ambiguous. Trimming left V 4 bases short and J 5 bases short, with 8 bases between. This CDR3 region has 12 residues. The CDR3 protein is CASSSDGETQYF. The CDR3 DNA sequence: TGTGCCAGCAGTTCGGACGGGGAGACCCAGTACTTC.

This clonotype was detected many times. The CDR3 nucleotides read TGCGCCAGCAGTTCCGGGACAGAAAATCAGCCCCAGCATTTT. Residues: CASSSGTENQPQHF. The chain couples TRBV5-1 to TRBJ1-5, with TRBD1 matching over 7 bases. CDR1 is SGHRS, CDR2 YFSETQ, per germline. The CDR3 is 14 amino acids. V trimming: 5 bases; J trimming: 4 bases; junction bases outside the gene matches: 6.

This clonotype was counted between two and nine times. The V call is TRBV29-1, the J call TRBJ1-4; no clear D. Trimming left V 4 bases short and J 4 bases short, with 10 bases between. CDR1 and CDR2 from the germline V gene are SQVTM and ANQGSEA. This CDR3 has 13 amino acids. The CDR3 DNA reads TGCAGCGTTGTTGTCCAGTTTAATGAAAAACTGTTTTTT. Encoded protein: CSVVVQFNEKLFF.

Concerning this clonotype: A much larger clone sits a single nucleotide away, making a read error possible. V and J are TRBV5-1 and TRBJ2-7; D possibly corresponds to TRBD1 (5 bases). Germline V gene data show CDR1 as SGHRS and CDR2 as YFSETQ. The CDR3 extends over 15 amino acids. CDR3 region: CASSLVGTQEYEQNF. The CDR3 DNA reads TGCGCCAGCAGCTTGGTTGGCACACAGGAGTACGAGCAGAACTTC. Using reference TRBV5-1 and TRBJ2-7 for the parts outside the CDR3, the full variable domain is KAGVTQTPRYLIKTRGQQVTLSCSPISGHRSVSWYQQTPGQGLQFLFEYFSETQRNKGNFPGRFSGRQFSNSRSEMNVSTLELGDSALYLCASSLVGTQEYEQNFGPGTRLTVT.

The chain combines TRBV5-1 with TRBJ2-7; perhaps D is TRBD1 or TRBD2 (5 bases each). Trimming took off 7 bases at V and 3 bases at J, with 14 bases between the two ends. The V gene's germline CDR1 is SGHRS and CDR2 YFSETQ. The CDR3 runs 13 residues. The CDR3 reads CASETGQGYEQYF. DNA of the CDR3: TGCGCCAGCGAAACGGGGCAAGGCTACGAGCAGTACTTC. Full variable domain (missing parts from reference TRBV5-1 and TRBJ2-7): KAGVTQTPRYLIKTRGQQVTLSCSPISGHRSVSWYQQTPGQGLQFLFEYFSETQRNKGNFPGRFSGRQFSNSRSEMNVSTLELGDSALYLCASETGQGYEQYFGPGTRLTVT.

This clonotype was detected once. V and J are TRBV7-8 and TRBJ2-5; D perhaps matches TRBD1 (6 bases). V gave up 5 bases and J gave up 8 bases, with 21 bases separating them. Germline-derived CDR1 and CDR2 are SGHVS and FQNEAQ. CDR3 length equals 15 residues. CDR3 DNA sequence: TGTGCCAGCAGCCCTCGGACAGTTACAAGAGAAACCCAGTACTTC. Its protein is CASSPRTVTRETQYF.

For this clonotype: No conserved phenylalanine or tryptophan is present at the end of the CDR3, so a read error is the likely explanation. The chain combines TRBV20-1 with TRBJ2-4; D is uncertain. CDR1 and CDR2 from the germline V gene are DFQATT and SNEGSKA (reference sequence). Trimming took off 5 bases at V and 5 bases at J, with 13 bases between the two ends. This CDR3 is built from 13 residues. The CDR3 spells CSAPNPTENIQYL. DNA for the CDR3: TGCAGTGCTCCTAACCCCACCGAAAACATTCAGTACCTC.

J is TRBJ1-1 and V is TRBV30; D is ambiguous. This CDR3 is 13 amino acids long. V was cut by 5 bases and J by 10 bases, with 20 bases left in between. Germline values: CDR1 GTSNPN, CDR2 SVGIG (reference sequence). This chain's CDR3 is CAWAEGSHQRAFF. CDR3 DNA: TGTGCCTGGGCCGAGGGATCTCACCAGCGAGCTTTCTTT.

In the case of this clonotype: A much larger clone lies one base from this, so it may be a read error. The chain uses TRBV7-2 and TRBJ2-4, with D perhaps matching TRBD1 or TRBD2 (6 bases each). Germline V gene lookup returns CDR1 SGHTA and CDR2 FQGNSA. The CDR3 loop spans 14 amino acids. The CDR3 DNA is TGTGTCAGCAGCTTAGCCGGAGGGGGGAACATTCAGTACTTC. It is translated as CVSSLAGGGNIQYF.

This clonotype has more than one count but fewer than ten. The chain employs TRBV4-1 and TRBJ2-1; unclear D gene. The V and J ends lost 2 bases and 8 bases respectively, with 10 bases between them. Germline V gene data show CDR1 as MGHRA and CDR2 as YSYEKL. CDR3 length: 13 amino acids. The chain's CDR3 is CASSQPELDEQFF. CDR3 sequence (DNA): TGCGCCAGCAGCCAACCAGAATTGGATGAGCAGTTCTTC.

In this sample, this clonotype turned up many times. The V and J genes are TRBV5-1 and TRBJ2-2, with D perhaps TRBD1 (5 bases). V gave up 0 bases and J gave up 7 bases, with 10 bases separating them. The CDR3 length is 14 residues. Looked up from germline, CDR1 is SGHRS and CDR2 is YFSETQ. The CDR3 bases are TGCGCCAGCAGCTTGGCAGTCCAGGGCGGGGAGCTGTTTTTT. Amino acids: CASSLAVQGGELFF.

The rearrangement joins TRBV20-1 to TRBJ1-1, with 7 bases identical to TRBD1. V was clipped by 6 bases and J by 1 base; unmatched bases: 8. CDR1 and CDR2 (germline): DFQATT, SNEGSKA (reference sequence). The length of the CDR3 is 14 residues. The CDR3, as DNA: TGCAGTGCCTTGGACAGGCGGAAGAACACTGAAGCTTTCTTT. Translation: CSALDRRKNTEAFF.

This clonotype was counted at least ten times. The V and J genes are TRBV7-8 and TRBJ2-1; weak D call: TRBD1 (5 bases). The V end lost 0 bases, the J end lost 15 bases, and 18 bases lay between the germline ends. Per the germline V gene, CDR1 is SGHVS and CDR2 is FQNEAQ. The CDR3 has 14 residues. CDR3 in amino acids: CASSLAQGEESGFF. CDR3 coding DNA: TGTGCCAGCAGCTTAGCGCAGGGTGAAGAGTCGGGGTTCTTC.

The sample holds many counts of this clonotype. CDR3 DNA sequence: TGTGCCAGCAAGGGGTCGAACACCGGGGAGCTGTTTTTT. Translating it yields CASKGSNTGELFF. The chain couples TRBV2 to TRBJ2-2; tentatively, D is TRBD1 (5 bases). The germline CDR1 and CDR2 sequences are SNHLY and FYNNEI. This CDR3 has 13 residues. With 7 bases removed from V and 0 bases from J, the gap between germline ends came to 6 bases. Based on the CDR3 plus reference TRBV2 and TRBJ2-2, the full variable domain is EPEVTQTPSHQVTQMGQEVILRCVPISNHLYFYWYRQILGQKVEFLVSFYNNEISEKSEIFDDQFSVERPDGSNFTLKIRSTKLEDSAMYFCASKGSNTGELFFGEGSRLTVL.

This clonotype was seen a few times. This chain connects TRBV4-1 to TRBJ2-7; D uncertain. Deletions cut 1 base from V and 5 bases from J, with 12 bases between. Germline CDR1 and CDR2: MGHRA and YSYEKL. The CDR3 totals 14 residues. The chain's CDR3 is CASSQAPLHHEQYF. The CDR3 nucleotides are TGCGCCAGCAGCCAAGCACCTTTACACCACGAGCAGTACTTC.

This clonotype was counted at least ten times. This chain joins TRBV14 and TRBJ2-5, with a weak D call TRBD1 (6 bases). V dropped 1 base and J dropped 4 bases, with 25 bases sitting between them. CDR1 is SGHDN, CDR2 FVKESK, per germline. The CDR3 sequence is 19 residues long. The CDR3 DNA follows: TGTGCCAGCAGCCAAGCCCCGAGGGGGATTAAACAAAAAGGAGAGACCCAGTACTTC. Protein sequence: CASSQAPRGIKQKGETQYF.

For this clonotype: This may stem from a read error, because a much larger clone lies one nucleotide away. V is TRBV12-3 or TRBV12-4 and J is TRBJ2-1; D unclear. The CDR3 loop spans 11 amino acids. Trimming shortened V by 5 bases and J by 12 bases, and 11 bases separated the two germline ends. The CDR3 DNA reads TGTGCCAGCAGTCCCTTCCATGGGCAGTTCTTC. This codes for CASSPFHGQFF.

The V gene is TRBV28, the J gene TRBJ1-4; 7 nucleotides match TRBD1. The CDR3 totals 15 residues. J gave up 3 bases and V 7 bases, and 8 bases lay outside the gene matches. Germline V gene lookup returns CDR1 MDHEN and CDR2 SYDVKM. The CDR3: CASTEYQGANEKLFF. In DNA form, the CDR3 reads TGTGCCAGCACCGAATACCAGGGGGCTAATGAAAAACTGTTTTTT.

The sample holds many counts of this clonotype. Written as DNA, the CDR3 is TGTGCCAGCAGCCCCACACTTATGAACACTGAAGCTTTCTTT. This encodes CASSPTLMNTEAFF. This chain joins TRBV11-2 and TRBJ1-1, with unresolved D. V shed 5 bases and J shed 0 bases, with 10 bases lying between them. The CDR3 consists of 14 residues. Germline assignment: CDR1 SGHAT and CDR2 FQNNGV. Full variable domain (outside the CDR3, taken from reference TRBV11-2 and TRBJ1-1): EAGVAQSPRYKIIEKRQSVAFWCNPISGHATLYWYQQILGQGPKLLIQFQNNGVVDDSQLPKDRFSAERLKGVDSTLKIQPAKLEDSAVYLCASSPTLMNTEAFFGQGTRLTVV.

The chain uses TRBV28 and TRBJ1-5, with D unresolved. Trimming removed 10 bases at V and 6 bases at J, with 7 bases between. Germline values: CDR1 MDHEN, CDR2 SYDVKM. This CDR3 comprises 10 residues. The CDR3 loop reads CATSGQPQHF. The DNA of the CDR3 is TGTGCCACCAGCGGTCAGCCCCAGCATTTT.

The V call is TRBV11-2, the J call TRBJ2-1; the D gene is possibly TRBD1 (6 bases). The CDR3 contains 17 residues. Germline CDR1 is SGHAT and CDR2 is FQNNGV. The V end lost 2 bases, the J end lost 0 bases, and 14 bases lay between the germline ends. CDR3 protein: CASSLQAGTTSYNEQFF. Written as DNA, the CDR3 is TGTGCCAGCAGCTTACAGGCCGGGACAACCTCCTACAATGAGCAGTTCTTC.

The sample holds a few counts of this clonotype. The chain uses TRBV7-3 and TRBJ2-7; D is uncertain. The CDR3 spans 12 residues. V lost 5 bases and J lost 6, with 11 bases in between. Germline CDR1 and CDR2: SGHTA and FQGTGA. Here the CDR3 reads CASSTDSSEQYF. In DNA, the CDR3 is TGTGCCAGCAGCACTGATAGTTCCGAGCAGTACTTC.

The chain uses TRBV19 and TRBJ2-5; 14 bases match TRBD2. This CDR3 has 16 residues. Germline CDR1 reads LNHDA; CDR2 reads SQIVND (reference sequence). The V segment lost 5 bases and the J segment 4 bases; nucleotides outside the gene matches: 6. In DNA form, the CDR3 reads TGTGCCAGTAGTTTCTCCGGGACTAGCGGGAGAGAGACCCAGTACTTC. Translated, it gives CASSFSGTSGRETQYF. Combining the CDR3 with reference TRBV19 and TRBJ2-5 gives the whole variable domain DGGITQSPKYLFRKEGQNVTLSCEQNLNHDAMYWYRQDPGQGLRLIYYSQIVNDFQKGDIAEGYSVSREKKESFPLTVTSAQKNPTAFYLCASSFSGTSGRETQYFGPGTRLLVL.

The sample holds many counts of this clonotype. V gene TRBV27 combines with J gene TRBJ2-7, with TRBD1 matching 7 bases. Germline V lookup: CDR1 MNHEY, CDR2 SMNVEV (reference sequence). This CDR3 is 13 amino acids long. V was clipped by 5 bases and J by 4 bases; unmatched bases: 5. Here the CDR3 reads CASSADRRYEQYF. In nucleotides, the CDR3 is TGTGCCAGCAGTGCGGACAGGCGTTACGAGCAGTACTTC.

This rearrangement joins TRBV12-5 to TRBJ1-5; D is ambiguous. This CDR3 contains 10 residues. V was trimmed by 11 bases and J by 7 bases, leaving 9 bases between them. The germline CDR1 and CDR2 sequences are LGHNT and FRNRAP. The CDR3: CAGICQPQHF. The CDR3 coding sequence is TGTGCTGGAATATGCCAGCCCCAGCATTTT.